This T cell receptor (beta chain) was identified during a study of beta chain features in type 1 diabetes. Study-wide results and caveats: Moderately but significantly shorter TCRB CDR3s were found in Type 1 diabetes patients in all four CD4+ subsets.

CDR1 DFQATT and CDR2 SNEGSKA come from the germline V gene (reference sequence). The CDR3 loop spans 11 amino acids. All of the isolated RNA was reverse transcribed, so expressed TCRB transcripts were sequenced. TCRdb keeps only in-frame clones here, not all; method: immunoSEQ multiplex PCR. Of about 240,000 clones listed, 27% are singletons. This clone has at least ten counts. Its antigen remains unknown. One end of the junction does not line up with germline, which may come from a read error. Naive, central memory, regulatory and stem cell-like memory cells within the CD4+ compartment were sorted using CD45RO/CCR7/CD25/CD127/CD95/CD27.

The chain is built from TRBV20-1 and TRBJ2-7; D is perhaps TRBD1 or TRBD2 (7 bases each). This TCR came from a man aged 25 to 45 in good health. Sequencing used central memory CD4+ T cells from blood. The CDR3 nucleotides read TGCAGTGCCAACCCCCTCCAGGGGGGGGACTTC. Translated, it gives CSANPLQGGDF.